The 25 T cell receptor beta chains below all came from one sample that was sequenced in a study of cytomegalovirus exposure and HLA in healthy donors. The PCR contained 60 Vbeta and 13 Jbeta primers. Produced via immunoSEQ multiplex PCR; TCRdb's table is partial and in-frame only. The table lists more than 55,000 clones, about 80% of them singletons. Sequencing was carried out using PBMCs. These TCRs come from a woman in her thirties or forties in good health and CMV-seronegative.

V is TRBV28 and J is TRBJ1-1, with 8 positions matching TRBD1. J gave up 1 base and V 3 bases, and 4 bases lay outside the gene matches. This CDR3 spans 15 amino acids. Germline values: CDR1 MDHEN, CDR2 SYDVKM. The CDR3 region has the DNA TGTGCCAGCAGTTTCCGGACAGGGACGAACACTGAAGCTTTCTTT. Amino acid sequence: CASSFRTGTNTEAFF.

The CDR3 region has the DNA TGTGCCAGCAGTGAGACTGAAAGCGGGACACCCACAGATACGCAGTATTTT. It translates to CASSETESGTPTDTQYF. The chain has TRBV6-4 and TRBJ2-3; TRBD2 might be the D (7 bases). The CDR3 is 17 amino acids. Germline V gene lookup returns CDR1 MRHNA and CDR2 SNTAGT. V gave up 3 bases and J gave up 2 bases, with 18 bases separating them.

This chain joins TRBV5-1 and TRBJ2-6; 8 nucleotides match TRBD1. The germline V gene has CDR1 SGHRS and CDR2 YFSETQ. V trimming: 3 bases; J trimming: 0 bases; junction bases outside the gene matches: 5. CDR3 length: 17 amino acids. Here the CDR3 DNA reads TGCGCCAGCAGCTGGGACAGGAAAAGCTCTGGGGCCAACGTCCTGACTTTC. Protein: CASSWDRKSSGANVLTF.

This clone was detected once. CDR3 residues: CATHPGQGYEQYF. DNA for the CDR3: TGTGCCACCCACCCGGGACAGGGCTACGAGCAGTACTTC. V usage is TRBV28 and J usage is TRBJ2-7; 9 bases fit TRBD1. Per germline, CDR1 MDHEN and CDR2 SYDVKM. The CDR3 loop spans 13 amino acids. Trimming at V came to 10 bases and at J to 3 bases, leaving 7 bases not matched to a gene.

The chain joins TRBV30 to TRBJ2-7, with D uncertain. Trimming stripped 3 bases from V and 5 bases from J, with 11 bases between. The CDR3 length is 12 residues. The germline gives CDR1 GTSNPN, CDR2 SVGIG (reference sequence). Written as DNA, the CDR3 is TGTGCCTGGAGCCCGAGCAGGCACGAGCAGTACTTC. Translating it yields CAWSPSRHEQYF.

The rearrangement joins TRBV5-1 to TRBJ1-4; 10 positions agree with TRBD1. V shed 1 base, J shed 6 bases, and the junction held 3 bases outside the gene matches. This CDR3 has 15 residues. Germline V gene lookup returns CDR1 SGHRS and CDR2 YFSETQ. Here the CDR3 DNA reads TGCGCCAGCAGCTTGAACGGACAGGGGGATGAAAAACTGTTTTTT. Translation gives CASSLNGQGDEKLFF.

The chain combines TRBV5-1 with TRBJ2-2, with 9 bases aligning to TRBD2. Per the germline V gene, CDR1 is SGHRS and CDR2 is YFSETQ. The CDR3 totals 16 residues. The ends lost 3 bases at V and 2 bases at J; junction bases unmatched: 5. The DNA of the CDR3 is TGCGCCAGCAGCTCCCGTAGCGGGAGAAACACCGGGGAGCTGTTTTTT. This encodes CASSSRSGRNTGELFF.

The rearrangement joins TRBV28 to TRBJ1-2; 10 bases fit TRBD1. V shed 3 bases, J shed 8 bases, and the junction held 12 bases outside the gene matches. The germline gives CDR1 MDHEN, CDR2 SYDVKM. The CDR3 is 16 residues long. The CDR3 is CASSLGTGAAFTGYTF. The CDR3 nucleotides are TGTGCCAGCAGTTTGGGGACAGGGGCCGCCTTCACCGGCTACACCTTC.

A few counts support this clone. The chain carries TRBV27 and TRBJ1-1, with a weak D call TRBD1 (5 bases). Trimming left V 6 bases short and J 0 bases short, with 8 bases between. CDR3 length: 13 residues. CDR1 is MNHEY and CDR2 is SMNVEV in the germline V gene (reference sequence). DNA of the CDR3: TGTGCCAGCAGGTCAGGGATGAACACTGAAGCTTTCTTT. This codes for CASRSGMNTEAFF.

The chain links TRBV7-9 to TRBJ2-7, with a possible D match to TRBD1 (6 bases). The CDR3 loop spans 15 amino acids. V gave up 5 bases and J gave up 0 bases, with 14 bases separating them. Germline V lookup: CDR1 SEHNR, CDR2 FQNEAQ (reference sequence). In DNA, the CDR3 is TGTGCCAGCAGCAAAGGGGGAGCGAGCTCCTACGAGCAGTACTTC. It yields the protein CASSKGGASSYEQYF.

The chain joins TRBV7-2 to TRBJ2-5; TRBD2 aligns across 7 bases. This CDR3 region has 15 residues. Unmatched junction bases numbered 8, after V lost 0 bases and J lost 7 bases. CDR1 SGHTA and CDR2 FQGNSA come from the germline V gene. In DNA, the CDR3 is TGTGCCAGCAGCTTAGCCAGCGGGGTCTCAGGGACCCAGTACTTC. Translating it yields CASSLASGVSGTQYF.

In this sample, this clone turned up a few times. The chain carries TRBV6-1 and TRBJ2-2, with D maybe TRBD1 (6 bases). Germline CDR1 is MNHNS and CDR2 is SASEGT. Trimming cost V 2 bases and J 3 bases, with 10 bases left between them. This CDR3 spans 15 amino acids. The CDR3 is CASSESRGYTGELFF. CDR3 bases: TGTGCCAGCAGTGAAAGCAGGGGATACACCGGGGAGCTGTTTTTT.

The genes are TRBV6-5 and TRBJ1-1; 8 bases fit TRBD1. The CDR3 runs to 15 residues. The V gene's germline CDR1 is MNHEY and CDR2 SVGAGI. Trimming removed 4 bases from V and 1 base from J; junction bases left unmatched: 5. The CDR3 DNA is TGTGCCAGCAGTTCCGGACAGGGAAGGAACACTGAAGCTTTCTTT. This codes for CASSSGQGRNTEAFF.

The gene calls are TRBV18 and TRBJ2-1; 7 positions match TRBD1. The CDR3 spans 15 residues. The junction had 8 bases not matched to a gene; V was cut back by 1 base and J by 8 bases. Germline V gives CDR1 KGHSH, CDR2 LQKENI. CDR3 in DNA: TGTGCCAGCTCACCACAGACAGGGTTCCTCTATGAGCAGTTCTTC. Its translation: CASSPQTGFLYEQFF.

This chain joins TRBV28 and TRBJ2-6; 9 nucleotides align to TRBD2. The CDR3 loop spans 17 amino acids. Germline CDR1 and CDR2: MDHEN and SYDVKM. Losses at the gene ends were 7 bases for V and 2 bases for J; bases not matched to a gene: 9. This CDR3 reads CASKGWREGTGANVLTF. CDR3 DNA sequence: TGTGCCAGCAAAGGTTGGCGGGAGGGGACTGGGGCCAACGTCCTGACTTTC.

The table lists this clone with a few counts. The chain has TRBV5-1 and TRBJ2-7; the match to TRBD1 covers 9 bases. Losses at the gene ends were 4 bases for V and 4 bases for J; bases not matched to a gene: 15. The CDR3 sequence is 17 residues long. Germline CDR1 and CDR2: SGHRS and YFSETQ. The CDR3: CASSIQPGQGRGYEQYF. CDR3 sequence (DNA): TGCGCCAGCAGCATACAGCCGGGACAGGGACGTGGTTACGAGCAGTACTTC.

This rearrangement joins TRBV29-1 to TRBJ2-1; 8 positions agree with TRBD2. CDR1 SQVTM and CDR2 ANQGSEA come from the germline V gene. The V gene end was trimmed by 6 bases and the J gene end by 4 bases; junction bases not matched to a gene: 8. This CDR3 is built from 14 residues. The CDR3 bases are TGCAGCGTCCGTAGAACTAGCGGATACAATGAGCAGTTCTTC. Encoded protein: CSVRRTSGYNEQFF.

V usage is TRBV5-6 and J usage is TRBJ1-4, with 8 bases fitting TRBD1. CDR1 and CDR2 from the germline V gene are SGHDT and YYEEEE. With 2 bases clipped from V and 4 bases from J, the junction kept 4 bases outside the gene matches. The CDR3 spans 15 residues. DNA of the CDR3: TGTGCCAGCAGCTTACAGGGGGTAGTTAATGAAAAACTGTTTTTT. It is translated as CASSLQGVVNEKLFF.

The chain couples TRBV28 to TRBJ1-2; tentative D call: TRBD1 (6 bases). The CDR3 loop spans 13 amino acids. The V gene's germline CDR1 is MDHEN and CDR2 SYDVKM. Trimming removed 5 bases from V and 4 bases from J, with 11 bases in between. The CDR3 DNA is TGTGCCAGCAGTCCCTGGACAGTCTATGGCTACACCTTC. It is translated as CASSPWTVYGYTF.

Concerning this clone: At one end the junction does not follow the germline gene, possibly because of a read error. The chain combines TRBV7-9 with TRBJ1-2, with D maybe TRBD1 (5 bases). The CDR3 extends over 12 amino acids. The germline V gene encodes CDR1 SEHNR and CDR2 FQNEAQ (reference sequence). The CDR3: CSSSPSQGGYTF. CDR3 nucleotides: TGTTCCAGCAGCCCGAGTCAGGGAGGCTACACCTTC.

The rearrangement joins TRBV10-1 to TRBJ1-2; TRBD1 is a possible D gene (6 bases). This CDR3 has 13 amino acids. The germline CDR1 and CDR2 sequences are WNHNN and SYGVQD (reference sequence). Between the trimmed V and J ends, which lost 2 bases and 2 bases, there was a span of 6 bases. The CDR3 bases are TGCGCCAGCAGTGAGGGACAGAACTATGGCTACACCTTC. This translates into CASSEGQNYGYTF.

Only a few counts were recorded for this clone. Other DNA sequences of this sample code for an identical CDR3. The chain is built from TRBV9 and TRBJ2-1; 10 nucleotides align to TRBD2. With V trimmed by 3 bases and J by 0 bases, 0 bases remained unmatched. This CDR3 comprises 15 residues. Per germline, CDR1 SGDLS and CDR2 YYNGEE. CDR3 protein: CASSASGSSYNEQFF. CDR3 DNA: TGTGCCAGCAGCGCTAGCGGGAGCTCCTACAATGAGCAGTTCTTC.

This sequence joins TRBV2 and TRBJ1-1, with no clear D. Germline V gene lookup returns CDR1 SNHLY and CDR2 FYNNEI. V was shortened by 5 bases and J by 6 bases, with 10 bases between the two germline ends. This CDR3 spans 12 amino acids. The CDR3 protein is CASSSDTPEAFF. The CDR3 coding sequence is TGTGCCAGCAGTTCCGACACGCCTGAAGCTTTCTTT. Together with reference TRBV2 and TRBJ1-1, the CDR3 gives the full variable domain: EPEVTQTPSHQVTQMGQEVILRCVPISNHLYFYWYRQILGQKVEFLVSFYNNEISEKSEIFDDQFSVERPDGSNFTLKIRSTKLEDSAMYFCASSSDTPEAFFGQGTRLTVV.

The chain uses TRBV5-4 and TRBJ1-1; TRBD1 agrees at 9 bases. J lost 0 bases, V lost 4 bases, and 7 bases had no gene match. In germline, CDR1 is SGHNT, CDR2 YYREEE (reference sequence). CDR3 length: 16 residues. The DNA of the CDR3 is TGTGCCAGCAGCGCAAACAGGGGGCTCATGAACACTGAAGCTTTCTTT. Its translation: CASSANRGLMNTEAFF.

CDR3 protein: CASSFQSGEQYF. CDR3 DNA: TGTGCCAGTAGTTTCCAGTCTGGCGAGCAGTACTTC. This chain joins TRBV19 and TRBJ2-7; D remains unclear. Germline CDR1 and CDR2: LNHDA and SQIVND (reference sequence). V lost 5 bases to trimming and J lost 6 bases, with 11 bases between them. This CDR3 has 12 amino acids.